A selection of T cell receptor beta chains follows, all from one sample in a study of T cell repertoires in cytomegalovirus infection. TCRdb reanalysed the reads using MiXCR and keeps one entry per CDR3 protein. Of about 260,000 distinct CDR3 sequences detected, roughly 10% appear once; the ten largest clones hold around 15%. The specimen was PBMCs. These receptors were taken from a human donor in good health (CMV status not recorded). Some clones in this sample may be carry-over from other donors' samples. The CDR3 runs from the conserved cysteine through the conserved F or W. The order of the fields is D gene, V gene, J gene, clone size, CDR3 DNA, CDR3 protein. The D gene is left open where the match is weak. Expanded clones are given a class, and other clones once, few, many or no size at all.

TRBD1	TRBV7-6	TRBJ2-5	.	TGTGCCAGCAGCCCGGGACAGGGGTTTGGGGAGACCCAGTACTTC	CASSPGQGFGETQYF
.	TRBV29-1	TRBJ1-1	few	TGCAGCGTAACGAAAGCGATGAACACTGAAGCTTTCTTT	CSVTKAMNTEAFF
.	TRBV7-8	TRBJ2-5	many	TGTGCCAGCAGCTTAAGAGCCGGGGGCCCCTCGGGGACCCAGTACTTC	CASSLRAGGPSGTQYF
TRBD2	TRBV5-1	TRBJ2-1	many	TGCGCCAGCAGCTTGATCCTAGCGGGATCAAACAATGAGCAGTTCTTC	CASSLILAGSNNEQFF
TRBD2	TRBV6-5	TRBJ2-1	few	TGTGCCAGCAGTACCCCTCTGACTAGCGGGGGTAACAATGAGCAGTTCTTC	CASSTPLTSGGNNEQFF
TRBD1	TRBV7-2	TRBJ1-3	many	TGTGCCAGCAGCCCTATAGCCGACAGGGTACTCACCATATATTTT	CASSPIADRVLTIYF
.	TRBV6-2/TRBV6-3	TRBJ1-1	many	TGTGCCAGCAGTCCCCCCACAGGGAAACACACTGAAGCTTTCTTT	CASSPPTGKHTEAFF
.	TRBV7-2	TRBJ1-1	.	TGTGCCAGCAGCTTACAGGGTCTCAGTATGACTGAAGCTTTCTTT	CASSLQGLSMTEAFF
.	TRBV6-5	TRBJ1-6	many	TGTGCCAGCAGTCGAGACGGACAAAATTCACCCCTCCACTTT	CASSRDGQNSPLHF
TRBD1	TRBV7-2	TRBJ1-2	many	TGTGCCAGCAGCTTAGCCGGGACAGTGCGTGGCTACACCTTC	CASSLAGTVRGYTF
TRBD1	TRBV7-6	TRBJ2-6	many	TGTGCCAGCAGCCCCCAGACAGGGGGTATTGGGGCCAACGTCCTGACTTTC	CASSPQTGGIGANVLTF
TRBD1	TRBV6-2/TRBV6-3	TRBJ2-4	.	TGTGCCAGCAGCTCCTGGACAGGGTCAGCCAAAAACATTCAGTACTTC	CASSSWTGSAKNIQYF
TRBD2	TRBV7-3	TRBJ2-1	many	TGTGCCAGCAGCCAGGGGCCAGCGGGGGTCGCCTCCACCAACAATGAGCAGTTCTTC	CASSQGPAGVASTNNEQFF
.	TRBV7-6	TRBJ2-3	many	TGTGCCAGCAGCTTAGGTCCCTCCGATACGCAGTATTTT	CASSLGPSDTQYF
TRBD1	TRBV20-1	TRBJ1-6	many	TGCAGTGCGTACAGGGGAGCCGGTTCACCCCTCCACTTT	CSAYRGAGSPLHF
TRBD1	TRBV5-1	TRBJ1-5	once	TGCGCCAGCAGCCCCGGGACAGAGATTCAGACCCAGCATTTT	CASSPGTEIQTQHF
TRBD1	TRBV7-2	TRBJ2-1	many	TGTGCCAGCAGCTCAGGGACAGGGAGACGCACTGAGCAGTTCTTC	CASSSGTGRRTEQFF
.	TRBV3-1	TRBJ1-6	many	TGTGCCAGCAGCCAAGATAGAGCAAATTCACCCCTCCACTTT	CASSQDRANSPLHF
.	TRBV15	TRBJ2-3	.	TGTGCCACCAGACACCTGTTATCAGATACGCAGTATTTT	CATRHLLSDTQYF
.	TRBV7-2	TRBJ1-5	many	TGTGCCAGCAGCTTATCGCTGGGACAGCCCCAGCATTTT	CASSLSLGQPQHF
.	TRBV7-8	TRBJ1-2	many	TGTGCCAGCAGCCTTGGACATCTCGGGGGCTACACCTTC	CASSLGHLGGYTF
TRBD1	TRBV12-5	TRBJ2-2	.	TGTGCTAGTGGTTTGCGACAGGGGGCCGCCGGGGAGCTGTTTTTT	CASGLRQGAAGELFF
TRBD2	TRBV6-2/TRBV6-3	TRBJ2-7	.	TGTGCCAGCAGTTACGGGACTAGCGGGAGTTACGAGCAGTACTTC	CASSYGTSGSYEQYF
.	TRBV11-3	TRBJ2-5	many	TGTGCCAGCAGCTTTAAGGAAGAGACCCAGTACTTC	CASSFKEETQYF
.	TRBV28	TRBJ1-2	many	TGTGCCAGCAGCACCGGACATGGCTACACCTTC	CASSTGHGYTF
TRBD2	TRBV20-1	TRBJ2-1	few	TGCAGTGCTAGAGATCTAGCGGGGCCCTACAATGAGCAGTTCTTC	CSARDLAGPYNEQFF
.	TRBV29-1	TRBJ2-2	few	TGCAGCGTTGAAATCAGTAAGGGAACCGGGGAGCTGTTTTTT	CSVEISKGTGELFF
TRBD1	TRBV7-6	TRBJ2-1	few	TGTGCCAGCAGCTTAGTAGCCACAGGGGGCCGGAAAAATGAGCAGTTCTTC	CASSLVATGGRKNEQFF
TRBD2	TRBV19	TRBJ2-2	few	TGTGCCAGTACCACAAAGACTAGCGGGAGGCCCACCGGGGAGCTGTTTTTT	CASTTKTSGRPTGELFF
TRBD1	TRBV20-1	TRBJ1-4	few	TGCAGCGCGGGACAGGCCCCAACTAATGAAAAACTGTTTTTT	CSAGQAPTNEKLFF
.	TRBV11-3	TRBJ1-1	many	TGTGCCAGCAGCGTGCGCCGAGGGGGATACACTGAAGCTTTCTTT	CASSVRRGGYTEAFF
.	TRBV6-5	TRBJ2-7	few	TGTGCCAGCAGAGGGGATGCAGGGGTGCAGTACTTC	CASRGDAGVQYF
.	TRBV20-1	TRBJ1-5	.	TGCAGTGCTCGCAGGGAAACACAGCCCCAGCATTTT	CSARRETQPQHF